The 18 T cell receptor beta chains below come from one sample, sequenced in a study of T cells in Graves' hyperthyroidism and ophthalmopathy. RNA transcripts provided the source from which TCR beta CDR3 regions were amplified. The HTBI set primed first-round TCR CDR3 RT-PCR. TCRdb re-called the multiplex PCR reads with MiXCR, one entry per CDR3 protein. The sample yields about 640,000 distinct CDR3 sequences, more than 14% seen once. The sequenced material came from blood. The receptor set was obtained from a woman aged 45-65 years with Graves' ophthalmopathy.

This clonotype was recorded a few times. This chain links TRBV5-1 with TRBJ1-6; 10 bases line up with TRBD1. V dropped 4 bases and J dropped 7; count of bases not matched to a gene: 8. CDR1 and CDR2 from the germline V gene are SGHRS and YFSETQ. The CDR3 covers 16 residues. CDR3 in amino acids: CASSRGDRGNNSPLHF. In DNA, the CDR3 is TGCGCCAGCAGCCGGGGGGACAGGGGTAACAATTCACCCCTCCACTTT.

The rearrangement joins TRBV4-3 to TRBJ1-6; 12 nucleotides line up with TRBD1. The CDR3 spans 16 residues. The V gene end was trimmed by 1 base and the J gene end by 10 bases; junction bases not matched to a gene: 5. Germline V lookup: CDR1 LGHNA, CDR2 YSLEER. CDR3: CASSQVGTGGRSPLHF. The CDR3, as DNA: TGCGCCAGCAGCCAAGTGGGGACAGGGGGCCGATCACCCCTCCACTTT.

Many counts were recorded for this clonotype. This chain connects TRBV19 to TRBJ1-5; 8 bases fit TRBD1. V lost 10 bases to trimming and J lost 1 base; unmatched junction nucleotides: 18. The CDR3 consists of 18 residues. Germline loops: CDR1 LNHDA, CDR2 SQIVND (reference sequence). CDR3 in amino acids: CATKGGGQGDASNQPQHF. The CDR3, as DNA: TGTGCCACTAAAGGGGGCGGACAGGGAGATGCAAGCAATCAGCCCCAGCATTTT. The whole variable domain, remainder taken from reference TRBV19 and TRBJ1-5, is DGGITQSPKYLFRKEGQNVTLSCEQNLNHDAMYWYRQDPGQGLRLIYYSQIVNDFQKGDIAEGYSVSREKKESFPLTVTSAQKNPTAFYLCATKGGGQGDASNQPQHFGDGTRLSIL.

At least ten counts were recorded for this clonotype. This chain links TRBV18 with TRBJ1-5, with a tentative D call TRBD1 (5 bases). The CDR3 has 15 residues. Germline V gene lookup returns CDR1 KGHSH and CDR2 LQKENI. V lost 3 bases to trimming and J lost 0 bases, with 9 bases between them. This CDR3 reads CASSPTANSNQPQHF. As DNA, the CDR3 is TGTGCCAGCTCACCGACAGCTAATAGCAATCAGCCCCAGCATTTT.

There are a few counts of this clonotype. V and J are TRBV18 and TRBJ2-5; 8 positions agree with TRBD1. Trimming cost V 6 bases and J 5 bases; bases outside gene matches: 11. In germline, CDR1 is KGHSH, CDR2 LQKENI. This CDR3 contains 15 residues. The CDR3 sequence is CASSTTGAQGETQYF. The CDR3 DNA reads TGTGCCAGCTCGACGACAGGGGCTCAGGGGGAGACCCAGTACTTC.

V is TRBV6-5 and J is TRBJ1-2; D is unresolved. CDR1 MNHEY and CDR2 SVGAGI come from the germline V gene. V lost 2 bases and J lost 4, with 8 bases in between. This CDR3 comprises 13 residues. CDR3 loop: CASSYRAIYGYTF. DNA for the CDR3: TGTGCCAGCAGTTACCGAGCCATCTATGGCTACACCTTC.

The chain recombines TRBV20-1 with TRBJ2-2, with D unclear. This CDR3 comprises 17 residues. V lost 2 bases to trimming and J lost 0 bases, with 16 bases between them. In germline, CDR1 is DFQATT, CDR2 SNEGSKA (reference sequence). CDR3 bases: TGCAGTGCTAGAACCCTTTCCCCTGCCTCGAACACCGGGGAGCTGTTTTTT. Translation gives CSARTLSPASNTGELFF.

This clonotype was detected many times. The gene calls are TRBV7-9 and TRBJ2-7; 14 bases fit TRBD2. Germline values: CDR1 SEHNR, CDR2 FQNEAQ (reference sequence). The CDR3 spans 15 residues. Trimming removed 6 bases from V and 6 bases from J; junction bases left unmatched: 7. CDR3 coding DNA: TGTGCCAGCAGAAAGACTAGCGGGAGGGCCGGCGAGCAGTACTTC. As protein: CASRKTSGRAGEQYF.

This clonotype has more than one count but fewer than ten. J is TRBJ2-1 and V is TRBV6-1, with D perhaps matching TRBD2 (6 bases). V shed 4 bases and J shed 10 bases, with 20 bases lying between them. Germline V gene data show CDR1 as MNHNS and CDR2 as SASEGT. This CDR3 contains 15 residues. DNA for the CDR3: TGTGCCAGCAGTGGACAGACGTGGAGGGCTAAGGAGCAGTTCTTC. Its protein product is CASSGQTWRAKEQFF.

This clonotype was observed at least ten times. V is TRBV7-6 and J is TRBJ2-2; possibly TRBD1 for D (5 bases). The germline V gene has CDR1 SGHVS and CDR2 FNYEAQ. There are 14 residues in the CDR3. Trimming cost V 3 bases and J 7 bases, with 12 bases left between them. The CDR3 bases are TGTGCCAGCAGCTTCAGCAGGGAAGGCGGGGAGCTGTTTTTT. It is translated as CASSFSREGGELFF.

This clonotype was counted many times. V gene TRBV27 combines with J gene TRBJ1-6; D is undetermined. Germline V CDR1 and CDR2: MNHEY, SMNVEV (reference sequence). The CDR3 is made up of 16 amino acids. Trimming cost V 0 bases and J 2 bases, with 8 bases left between them. CDR3 protein: CASSLSQSPYNSPLHF. The CDR3 nucleotides read TGTGCCAGCAGTTTATCGCAGAGTCCCTATAATTCACCCCTCCACTTT.

This clonotype was recorded many times. The V gene is TRBV27, the J gene TRBJ2-2; D ambiguous. The V gene's germline CDR1 is MNHEY and CDR2 SMNVEV (reference sequence). The length of the CDR3 is 13 residues. The germline V and J ends were trimmed by 5 bases and 6 bases, with 10 bases remaining between them. The chain's CDR3 is CASSPSLAGELFF. The CDR3 DNA is TGTGCCAGCAGTCCAAGCCTAGCCGGGGAGCTGTTTTTT.

The sample holds many counts of this clonotype. Here the CDR3 reads CASSQGYRVYEQYF. The CDR3, as DNA: TGTGCCAGCAGCCAAGGGTACAGGGTATACGAGCAGTACTTC. This chain links TRBV3-1 with TRBJ2-7, with D tentatively TRBD1 (6 bases). Germline V gene sequence: CDR1 LGHDT, CDR2 YNNKEL (reference sequence). The V and J ends lost 1 base and 4 bases respectively, with 11 bases between them. This CDR3 comprises 14 residues.

Written as DNA, the CDR3 is TGTGCCAGCAGCCACCGAGGGAGCCCCAACGAGCAGTACTTC. Its protein is CASSHRGSPNEQYF. V is TRBV14 and J is TRBJ2-7, with D maybe TRBD2 (5 bases). The CDR3 totals 14 residues. Germline V gene sequence: CDR1 SGHDN, CDR2 FVKESK. Trimming left V 3 bases short and J 5 bases short, with 14 bases between.

As concerns this clonotype: With a much larger clone just one base away, this may be a read error. V usage is TRBV3-1 and J usage is TRBJ1-1, with D perhaps matching TRBD1 (6 bases). The germline V gene has CDR1 LGHDT and CDR2 YNNKEL (reference sequence). This CDR3 has 12 residues. The CDR3 loop is CATRDINTGAFF. CDR3 nucleotides: TGTGCCACCCGGGACATAAACACTGGAGCTTTCTTT. Complete variable domain (other parts from reference TRBV3-1 and TRBJ1-1): DTAVSQTPKYLVTQMGNDKSIKCEQNLGHDTMYWYKQDSKKFLKIMFSYNNKELIINETVPNRFSPKSPDKAHLNLHINSLELGDSAVYFCATRDINTGAFFGQGTRLTVV.

The gene calls are TRBV11-2 and TRBJ1-2, with 7 bases aligning to TRBD1. V dropped 1 base and J dropped 5; count of bases not matched to a gene: 7. Looked up from germline, CDR1 is SGHAT and CDR2 is FQNNGV. The CDR3 length is 15 residues. CDR3 region: CASSLVSGTVYGYTF. In DNA form, the CDR3 reads TGTGCCAGCAGCTTAGTTAGCGGGACAGTATATGGCTACACCTTC.

This clonotype was counted many times. The chain couples TRBV28 to TRBJ1-2; possibly TRBD1 for D (6 bases). Trimming stripped 1 base from V and 6 bases from J, with 21 bases between. Germline lookup yields CDR1 MDHEN and CDR2 SYDVKM. The CDR3 spans 17 residues. The CDR3 sequence: CASSLYATGRDNDGYTF. The CDR3 bases are TGTGCCAGCAGTTTATACGCGACAGGCCGGGACAATGATGGCTACACCTTC.

V usage is TRBV2 and J usage is TRBJ1-2; 10 bases are shared with TRBD1. CDR1 and CDR2 from the germline V gene are SNHLY and FYNNEI. J was trimmed by 4 bases and V by 6 bases; bases with no gene match: 8. The length of the CDR3 is 15 residues. The CDR3 DNA sequence: TGTGCCAGCAGCGGGTCCGGGACAGGGGCCTATGGCTACACCTTC. This translates into CASSGSGTGAYGYTF.